This TCR beta chain stems from a study of sequential checkpoint blockade in melanoma. Trimming cost V 6 bases and J 8 bases, with 12 bases left between them. The CDR3 covers 12 residues. Per germline, CDR1 MDHEN and CDR2 SYDVKM. As to treatment: randomized to nivolumab then ipilimumab (arm A) or the reverse (arm B). DNA-damaging chemotherapy had not been given to any patient beforehand. The table came from immunoSEQ multiplex PCR; TCRdb's copy has only in-frame clones and leaves some out. The sample lists about 17,000 clones, under 75% occurring once. The sample here was CD8+ T cells sorted from blood (inferred from file names), taken from a patient given nivolumab and ipilimumab in sequence. The V call is TRBV28, the J call TRBJ2-3, with unresolved D. The sequence was collected from a human donor with melanoma. CDR3 loop: CASSPPGGTQYF. The CDR3 region has the DNA TGTGCCAGCAGCCCCCCCGGCGGTACGCAGTATTTT.